The 14 T cell receptor beta chains given below trace back to one sample, sequenced in a study of OX40 agonist ivuxolimab in advanced cancers. Repertoires were generated with immunoSEQ multiplex PCR, while TCRdb's copy carries only in-frame clones and drops some. This sample has roughly 40,000 clones, with 88% found just once. The sample consisted of CD4+ or CD8+ T cells sorted from blood, taken in a trial of the OX40 agonist ivuxolimab. Every receptor here comes from an adult with an advanced solid tumor such as melanoma, head and neck, liver or kidney cancer.

This sequence joins TRBV7-2 and TRBJ2-3, with D unresolved. This CDR3 has 14 residues. Germline assignment: CDR1 SGHTA and CDR2 FQGNSA. Trimming pared 0 bases from V and 4 bases from J, leaving 8 bases between. The CDR3 protein is CASSLATGADTQYF. CDR3 in DNA: TGTGCCAGCAGCTTAGCCACTGGCGCAGATACGCAGTATTTT.

The chain is built from TRBV28 and TRBJ2-1; D remains unclear. V lost 2 bases, J lost 6 bases, and 5 bases lay in between. The CDR3 is 12 amino acids. Germline CDR1 MDHEN, CDR2 SYDVKM. CDR3 bases: TGTGCCAGCAGTTTAATCGGCAATGAGCAGTTCTTC. Its translation: CASSLIGNEQFF.

This clone was detected only a few times. This chain joins TRBV7-9 and TRBJ1-5; the D is unclear. CDR3 length: 13 residues. Trimming pared 6 bases from V and 10 bases from J, leaving 16 bases between. CDR1 and CDR2 from the germline V gene are SEHNR and FQNEAQ (reference sequence). The CDR3 loop reads CASSREGLGPQHF. CDR3 nucleotides: TGTGCCAGCAGTCGAGAAGGGTTGGGTCCCCAGCATTTT.

CDR3 amino acids: CASSSGIGRGGYTF. CDR3 nucleotides: TGTGCCAGCAGCTCAGGGATTGGGCGCGGTGGCTACACCTTC. The rearrangement links TRBV5-4 to TRBJ1-2, with a weak D call TRBD1 (5 bases). The CDR3 runs 14 residues. Germline V gene data show CDR1 as SGHNT and CDR2 as YYREEE (reference sequence). With 3 bases removed from V and 7 bases from J, the gap between germline ends came to 16 bases.

This clone has just a few counts. This chain connects TRBV7-9 to TRBJ2-7; 7 bases agree with TRBD1. The CDR3 is made up of 12 amino acids. The germline V gene encodes CDR1 SEHNR and CDR2 FQNEAQ (reference sequence). J was trimmed by 5 bases and V by 5 bases; bases with no gene match: 3. As DNA, the CDR3 is TGTGCCAGCAGCCTTACAGGGGACGAGCAGTACTTC. Encoded protein: CASSLTGDEQYF.

A remark on this clone: An end of the junction differs from the germline gene, which may be a read error. The gene calls are TRBV28 and TRBJ1-5; D gene unclear. CDR3 length equals 13 residues. Per germline, CDR1 MDHEN and CDR2 SYDVKM. In DNA form, the CDR3 reads TGTGCCGGCAGTTTTCGGCGGAATCAGCCCCAGCATTTT. The encoded protein is CAGSFRRNQPQHF.

The chain joins TRBV5-1 to TRBJ2-3; 10 bases line up with TRBD2. The germline gives CDR1 SGHRS, CDR2 YFSETQ. The length of the CDR3 is 14 residues. J was trimmed by 8 bases and V by 0 bases; bases with no gene match: 3. CDR3 region: CASSLASGRSTQYF. The CDR3 bases are TGCGCCAGCAGCTTGGCTAGCGGGAGATCTACGCAGTATTTT.

The rearrangement uses TRBV28 and TRBJ2-7, with 9 positions matching TRBD1. This CDR3 contains 15 residues. Germline CDR1 is MDHEN and CDR2 is SYDVKM. V shed 5 bases and J 7 bases; nucleotides not matched to a gene: 12. The CDR3 DNA reads as TGTGCCAGCAGTGGCCCGGGACAGGGTACCTTTGAGCAGTACTTC. It encodes CASSGPGQGTFEQYF.

This rearrangement joins TRBV19 to TRBJ2-2; 7 bases map to TRBD2. The CDR3 runs 15 residues. The germline V gene encodes CDR1 LNHDA and CDR2 SQIVND (reference sequence). V lost 9 bases to trimming and J lost 6 bases; unmatched junction nucleotides: 13. CDR3 amino acids: CASEPGGWTPGELFF. In DNA form, the CDR3 reads TGTGCCAGCGAACCCGGGGGGTGGACCCCCGGGGAGCTGTTTTTT. Complete variable domain (other parts from reference TRBV19 and TRBJ2-2): DGGITQSPKYLFRKEGQNVTLSCEQNLNHDAMYWYRQDPGQGLRLIYYSQIVNDFQKGDIAEGYSVSREKKESFPLTVTSAQKNPTAFYLCASEPGGWTPGELFFGEGSRLTVL.

The chain links TRBV4-1 to TRBJ1-1, with D possibly matching TRBD1 (5 bases). CDR1 and CDR2 (germline): MGHRA, YSYEKL. The V end was cut by 5 bases, the J end by 2 bases, with 18 bases between. This CDR3 has 16 residues. As DNA, the CDR3 is TGCGCCAGCAGCGGGGCCAGCGTGGGAGGTAACACTGAAGCTTTCTTT. This sequence encodes CASSGASVGGNTEAFF.

The chain employs TRBV28 and TRBJ1-2; a possible D gene is TRBD1 (6 bases). CDR1 and CDR2 from the germline V gene are MDHEN and SYDVKM. Trimming shortened V by 4 bases and J by 2 bases, and 11 bases separated the two germline ends. CDR3 length: 14 amino acids. DNA for the CDR3: TGTGCCAGCAGTTACCCGGGACACAACTATGGCTACACCTTC. This codes for CASSYPGHNYGYTF.

J is TRBJ2-7 and V is TRBV25-1; 10 bases are shared with TRBD2. The CDR3 has 15 residues. The ends lost 5 bases at V and 1 base at J; junction bases unmatched: 5. Looked up from germline, CDR1 is MGHDK and CDR2 is SYGVNS. The CDR3 reads CASSSGTSASYEQYF. The CDR3 DNA reads as TGTGCCAGCAGTTCCGGGACTAGCGCTTCCTACGAGCAGTACTTC.

This chain links TRBV7-9 with TRBJ1-5; D is uncertain. Trimming removed 2 bases at V and 2 bases at J, with 7 bases between. The CDR3 is made up of 14 amino acids. Per germline, CDR1 SEHNR and CDR2 FQNEAQ (reference sequence). CDR3: CASSLLGGNQPQHF. CDR3 DNA: TGTGCCAGCAGCTTATTGGGCGGCAATCAGCCCCAGCATTTT.

The V and J genes are TRBV28 and TRBJ2-1, with 11 bases fitting TRBD1. The CDR3 is made up of 16 amino acids. The V segment lost 5 bases and the J segment 4 bases; nucleotides outside the gene matches: 7. Germline loops: CDR1 MDHEN, CDR2 SYDVKM. CDR3 DNA: TGTGCCAGCAGTCCCACCGGGACAGGGGGTTACAATGAGCAGTTCTTC. This encodes CASSPTGTGGYNEQFF.